This TCR beta chain was captured in a study of PD-1 blockade in classical Hodgkin lymphoma. General study findings and limits: CD4+ TCR diversity rose significantly by C4D1, and CD8+ TCR diversity did not.

Only in-frame clones appear in the TCRdb table, and some are missing; sequencing was by immunoSEQ multiplex PCR. The table lists around 50,000 clones, about 80% of them singletons. As to this clone: As yet, its antigen is unknown.

Germline loops: CDR1 SGHRS, CDR2 YFSETQ. The ends were cut back, 2 bases at V and 0 bases at J, with 8 bases in the middle. The CDR3 runs to 14 residues. Specified time point: cycle 4 day 1 (C4D1), after five to seven weeks of nivolumab. After autologous stem cell transplantation all patients relapsed, and prior brentuximab vedotin exposure differed between cohorts. The V call is TRBV5-1, the J call TRBJ1-1; no clear D gene. Sequenced here: peripheral blood mononuclear cells (PBMCs), sampled before the fourth cycle of nivolumab. The TCR was taken from a human donor with classical Hodgkin lymphoma. The CDR3 protein is CASSFRHLNTEAFF. The CDR3 DNA is TGCGCCAGCAGCTTTAGGCACCTGAACACTGAAGCTTTCTTT. Using reference TRBV5-1 and TRBJ1-1 for the parts outside the CDR3, the full variable domain is KAGVTQTPRYLIKTRGQQVTLSCSPISGHRSVSWYQQTPGQGLQFLFEYFSETQRNKGNFPGRFSGRQFSNSRSEMNVSTLELGDSALYLCASSFRHLNTEAFFGQGTRLTVV.